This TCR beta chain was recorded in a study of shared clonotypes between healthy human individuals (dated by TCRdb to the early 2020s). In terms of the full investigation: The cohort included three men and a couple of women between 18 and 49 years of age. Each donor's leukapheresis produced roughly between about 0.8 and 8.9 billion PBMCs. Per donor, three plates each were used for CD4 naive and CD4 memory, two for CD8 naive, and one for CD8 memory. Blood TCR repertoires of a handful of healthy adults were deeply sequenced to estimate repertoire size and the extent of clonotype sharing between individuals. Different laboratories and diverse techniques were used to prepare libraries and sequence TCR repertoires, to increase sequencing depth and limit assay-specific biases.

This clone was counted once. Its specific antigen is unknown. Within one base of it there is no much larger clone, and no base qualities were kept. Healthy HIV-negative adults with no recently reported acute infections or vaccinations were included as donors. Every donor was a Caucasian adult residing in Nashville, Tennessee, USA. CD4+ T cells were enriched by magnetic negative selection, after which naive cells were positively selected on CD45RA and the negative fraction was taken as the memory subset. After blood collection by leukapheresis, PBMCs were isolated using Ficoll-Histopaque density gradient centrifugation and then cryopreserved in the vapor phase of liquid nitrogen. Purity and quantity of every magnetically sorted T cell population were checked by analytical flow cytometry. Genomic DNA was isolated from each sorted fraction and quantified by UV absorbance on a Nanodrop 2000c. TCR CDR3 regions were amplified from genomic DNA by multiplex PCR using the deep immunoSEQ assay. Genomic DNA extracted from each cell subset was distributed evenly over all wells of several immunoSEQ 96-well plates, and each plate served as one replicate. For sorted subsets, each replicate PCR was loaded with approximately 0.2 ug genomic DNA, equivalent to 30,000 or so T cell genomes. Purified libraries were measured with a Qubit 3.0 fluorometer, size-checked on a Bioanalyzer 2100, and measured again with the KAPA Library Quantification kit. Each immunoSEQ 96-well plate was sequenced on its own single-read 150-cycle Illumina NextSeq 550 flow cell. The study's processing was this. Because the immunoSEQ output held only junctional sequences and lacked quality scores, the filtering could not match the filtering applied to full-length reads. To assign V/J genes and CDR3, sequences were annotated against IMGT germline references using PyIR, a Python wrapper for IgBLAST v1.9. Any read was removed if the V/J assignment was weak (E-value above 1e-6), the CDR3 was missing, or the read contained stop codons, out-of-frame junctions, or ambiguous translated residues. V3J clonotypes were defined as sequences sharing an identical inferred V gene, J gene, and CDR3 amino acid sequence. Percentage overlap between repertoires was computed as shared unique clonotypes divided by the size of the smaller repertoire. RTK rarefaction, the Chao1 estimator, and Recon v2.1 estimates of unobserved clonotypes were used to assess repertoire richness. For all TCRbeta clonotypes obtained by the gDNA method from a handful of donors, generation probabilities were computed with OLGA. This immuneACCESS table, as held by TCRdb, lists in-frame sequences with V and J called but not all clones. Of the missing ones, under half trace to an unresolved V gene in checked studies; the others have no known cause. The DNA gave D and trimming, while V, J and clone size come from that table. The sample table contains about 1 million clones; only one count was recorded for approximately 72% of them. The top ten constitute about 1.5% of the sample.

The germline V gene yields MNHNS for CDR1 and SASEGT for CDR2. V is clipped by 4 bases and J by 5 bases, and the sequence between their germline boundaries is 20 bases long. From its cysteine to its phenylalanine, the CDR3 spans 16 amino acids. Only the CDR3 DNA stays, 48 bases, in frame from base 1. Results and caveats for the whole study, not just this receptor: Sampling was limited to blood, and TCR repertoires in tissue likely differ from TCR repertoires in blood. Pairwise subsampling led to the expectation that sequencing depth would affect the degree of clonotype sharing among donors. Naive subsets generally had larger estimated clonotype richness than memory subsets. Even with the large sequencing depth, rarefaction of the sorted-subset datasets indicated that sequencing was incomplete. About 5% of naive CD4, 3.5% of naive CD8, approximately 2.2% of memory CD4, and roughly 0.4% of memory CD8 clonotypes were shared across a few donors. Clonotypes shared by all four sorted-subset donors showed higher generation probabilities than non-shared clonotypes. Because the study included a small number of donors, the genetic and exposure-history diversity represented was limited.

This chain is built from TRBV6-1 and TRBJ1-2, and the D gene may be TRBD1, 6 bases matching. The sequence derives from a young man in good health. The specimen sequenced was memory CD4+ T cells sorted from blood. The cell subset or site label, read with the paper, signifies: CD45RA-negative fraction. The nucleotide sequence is TGTGCCAGCAGTGTTGGGGTGCCGGGACACCTATATGGCTACACCTTC. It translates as CASSVGVPGHLYGYTF.